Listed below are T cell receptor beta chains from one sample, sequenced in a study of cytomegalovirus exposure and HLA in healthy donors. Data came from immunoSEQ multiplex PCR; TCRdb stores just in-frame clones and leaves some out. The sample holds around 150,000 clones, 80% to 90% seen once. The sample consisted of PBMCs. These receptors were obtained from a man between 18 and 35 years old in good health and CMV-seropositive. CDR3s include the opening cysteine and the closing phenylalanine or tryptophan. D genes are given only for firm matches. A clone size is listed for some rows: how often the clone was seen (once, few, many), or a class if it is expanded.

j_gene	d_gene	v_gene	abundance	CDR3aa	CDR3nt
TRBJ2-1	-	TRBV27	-	CASSPTRDEQFF	TGTGCCAGCAGTCCCACGCGGGATGAGCAGTTCTTC
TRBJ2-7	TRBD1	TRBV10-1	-	CASSEGTAPYEQYF	TGCGCCAGCAGTGAAGGGACAGCCCCCTACGAGCAGTACTTC
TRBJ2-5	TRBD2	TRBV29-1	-	CSVSFTSGGKETQYF	TGCAGCGTTTCATTTACTAGCGGGGGTAAAGAGACCCAGTACTTC
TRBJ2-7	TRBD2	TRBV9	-	CASSAGLAGSYEQYF	TGTGCCAGCAGCGCAGGACTAGCGGGGAGCTACGAGCAGTACTTC
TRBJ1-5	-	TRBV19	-	CASSLPGGPQHF	TGTGCCAGTAGCCTCCCCGGCGGGCCCCAGCATTTT
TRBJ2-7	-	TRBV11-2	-	CASSSVVRAPYEQYF	TGTGCCAGCAGCTCTGTTGTCAGGGCCCCCTACGAGCAGTACTTC
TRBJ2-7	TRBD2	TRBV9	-	CASSASREAGGPYEQYF	TGTGCCAGCAGCGCATCCCGAGAGGCGGGGGGGCCGTACGAGCAGTACTTC
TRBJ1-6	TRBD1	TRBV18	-	CASSPLGTGDNSPLHF	TGTGCCAGCTCACCACTTGGTACAGGGGATAATTCACCCCTCCACTTT
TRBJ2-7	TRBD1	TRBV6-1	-	CASILRDSPYEQYF	TGTGCCAGCATCCTCCGGGACAGCCCCTACGAGCAGTACTTC
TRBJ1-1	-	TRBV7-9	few	CASSQQSVPNTEAFF	TGTGCCAGCAGCCAGCAAAGCGTACCGAACACTGAAGCTTTCTTT
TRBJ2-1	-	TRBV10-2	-	CASRPGSSSYNEQFF	TGCGCCAGCCGGCCGGGATCCAGCTCCTACAATGAGCAGTTCTTC
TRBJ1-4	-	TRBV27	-	CASSLRRRTNEKLFF	TGTGCCAGCAGTTTAAGGCGGCGAACTAATGAAAAACTGTTTTTT
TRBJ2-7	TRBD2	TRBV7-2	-	CASSPTSGGLLSYEQYF	TGTGCCAGCAGCCCCACTAGCGGGGGGCTCCTCTCCTACGAGCAGTACTTC
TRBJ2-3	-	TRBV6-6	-	CASSYSPDEAQYF	TGTGCCAGCAGTTACTCGCCAGACGAGGCGCAGTATTTT
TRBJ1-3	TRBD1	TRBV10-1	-	CASSESKGAIGDTIYF	TGCGCCAGCAGTGAGTCGAAGGGGGCCATCGGAGACACCATATATTTT
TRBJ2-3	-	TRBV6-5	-	CASRVNRAADTQYF	TGTGCCAGCAGAGTTAACAGGGCAGCAGATACGCAGTATTTT
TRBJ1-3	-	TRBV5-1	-	CASSLGRTVSGNTIYF	TGCGCCAGCAGCTTGGGACGGACAGTCTCTGGAAACACCATATATTTT
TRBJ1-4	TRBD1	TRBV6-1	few	CASSEGTGSEKLFF	TGTGCCAGCAGTGAAGGGACAGGGAGTGAAAAACTGTTTTTT
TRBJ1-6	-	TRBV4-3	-	CASSQDLNSPLHF	TGCGCCAGCAGCCAAGATCTGAATTCACCCCTCCACTTT
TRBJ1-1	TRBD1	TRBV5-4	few	CASTYRGRTEAFF	TGTGCCAGCACCTACAGGGGTCGGACTGAAGCTTTCTTT
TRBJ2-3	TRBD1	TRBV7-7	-	CASSSGTGGTDTQYF	TGTGCCAGCAGCTCGGGGACAGGGGGGACAGATACGCAGTATTTT
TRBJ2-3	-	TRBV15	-	CATSRVGNTDTQYF	TGTGCCACCAGCAGAGTTGGCAACACAGATACGCAGTATTTT
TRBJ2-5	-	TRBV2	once	CASRGLAWSETQYF	TGTGCCAGCAGAGGGCTAGCGTGGAGCGAGACCCAGTACTTC
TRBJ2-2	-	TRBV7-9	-	CASSADTYTGELFF	TGTGCCAGCAGCGCGGACACCTACACCGGGGAGCTGTTTTTT
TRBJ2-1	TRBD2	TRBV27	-	CASTRGGPWNEQFF	TGTGCCAGCACCCGGGGGGGCCCCTGGAATGAGCAGTTCTTC
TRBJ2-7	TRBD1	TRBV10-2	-	CASSGQGPIPYEQYF	TGCGCCAGCAGTGGACAGGGCCCCATACCCTACGAGCAGTACTTC
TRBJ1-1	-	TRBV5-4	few	CASSSPGIVFTEAFF	TGTGCCAGCAGCTCCCCCGGGATTGTATTCACTGAAGCTTTCTTT
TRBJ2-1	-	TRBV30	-	CAWSVLKAGAATSSYNEQFF	TGTGCCTGGAGTGTATTAAAGGCGGGGGCCGCAACCAGCTCCTACAATGAGCAGTTCTTC
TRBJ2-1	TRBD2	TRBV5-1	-	CASSPEPKPGLAVSNEQFF	TGCGCCAGCAGCCCGGAGCCGAAACCGGGACTAGCGGTGTCCAATGAGCAGTTCTTC
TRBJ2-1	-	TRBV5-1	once	CASSLEPRNEQFF	TGCGCCAGCAGCTTGGAGCCTCGGAATGAGCAGTTCTTC
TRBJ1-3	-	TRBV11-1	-	CASSFSWTVGNTIYF	TGTGCCAGCAGCTTTTCCTGGACAGTTGGAAACACCATATATTTT
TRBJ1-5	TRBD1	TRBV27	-	CASSPGQGDQPQHF	TGTGCCAGCAGTCCGGGACAGGGCGATCAGCCCCAGCATTTT
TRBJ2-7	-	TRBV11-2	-	CASSFTAADGYEQYF	TGTGCCAGCAGCTTCACCGCGGCCGACGGCTACGAGCAGTACTTC
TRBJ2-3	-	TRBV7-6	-	CASSPPGESTDTQYF	TGTGCCAGCAGCCCCCCGGGGGAGAGCACAGATACGCAGTATTTT
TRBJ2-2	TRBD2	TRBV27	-	CASSRTGTSHGELFF	TGTGCCAGCAGCCGGACCGGGACTAGCCACGGGGAGCTGTTTTTT
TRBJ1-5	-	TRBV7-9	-	CSSSYGTPNQPQHF	TGTTCCAGCAGCTACGGGACACCTAATCAGCCCCAGCATTTT
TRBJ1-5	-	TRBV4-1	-	CASSQDPGLSRPQHF	TGCGCCAGCAGCCAAGATCCGGGATTATCACGGCCCCAGCATTTT
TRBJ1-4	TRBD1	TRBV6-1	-	CASSDAQGYQEKLFF	TGTGCCAGCAGTGACGCACAGGGGTATCAGGAAAAACTGTTTTTT
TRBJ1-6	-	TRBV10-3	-	CASGEGRDSPLHF	TGTGCATCTGGGGAAGGGAGAGATTCACCCCTCCACTTT
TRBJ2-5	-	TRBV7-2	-	CASSPWAGAGETQYF	TGTGCCAGCAGCCCTTGGGCGGGGGCCGGGGAGACCCAGTACTTC